What follows are 13 T cell receptor beta chains derived from one specimen sequenced in a study of liver allograft versus peripheral blood T cells. Study in general: Transplanted livers held T cell receptor repertoires, and these were compared with repertoires in recipients' peripheral blood.

Each CDR3 protein gets one entry after TCRdb re-called the reads with MiXCR. The repertoire has about 8,400 distinct CDR3 sequences, around a fifth of them found once; the top ten carry less than 30%. The origin of the receptors is a human patient who had a liver transplant. Certain T cells may be donor cells from the graft.

This clonotype has a handful of counts. This chain connects TRBV12-3 or TRBV12-4 to TRBJ2-1; tentative D call: TRBD2 (5 bases). The CDR3 runs 12 residues. V gave up 3 bases and J gave up 7 bases, with 7 bases separating them. CDR3 coding DNA: TGTGCCAGCAGTTTTAGAGGGAATGAGCAGTTCTTC. This encodes CASSFRGNEQFF.

This clonotype is termed medium-sized. The chain combines TRBV6-5 with TRBJ1-6, with TRBD1 as a possible D gene (6 bases). Trimming stripped 5 bases from V and 5 bases from J, with 13 bases between. This CDR3 is 15 amino acids long. Germline CDR1 is MNHEY and CDR2 is SVGAGI. CDR3 nucleotides: TGTGCCAGCAGTCCCAGGGACATTCATAATTCACCCCTCCACTTT. Encoded protein: CASSPRDIHNSPLHF.

The CDR3, as DNA: TGTGCCTGGAGTGTAACCGGGACAGGCGAGGACTACACCTTC. As protein: CAWSVTGTGEDYTF. V is TRBV30 and J is TRBJ1-2; 8 nucleotides align to TRBD1. Germline assignment: CDR1 GTSNPN and CDR2 SVGIG (reference sequence). Trimming cost V 0 bases and J 10 bases; bases outside gene matches: 10. The length of the CDR3 is 14 residues.

By proportion, this clonotype is medium-sized. The gene calls are TRBV5-4 and TRBJ1-1; D gene unclear. The CDR3 has 11 amino acids. V lost 1 base and J lost 2, with 0 bases in between. Germline-derived CDR1 and CDR2 are SGHNT and YYREEE (reference sequence). CDR3 amino acids: CASSLNTEAFF. CDR3 coding DNA: TGTGCCAGCAGCTTGAACACTGAAGCTTTCTTT.

This clonotype has just a few counts. The V call is TRBV7-9, the J call TRBJ1-1; D is uncertain. Germline-derived CDR1 and CDR2 are SEHNR and FQNEAQ (reference sequence). The CDR3 covers 13 residues. Trimming shortened V by 5 bases and J by 0 bases, and 7 bases separated the two germline ends. This chain's CDR3 is CASSPLMNTEAFF. The CDR3 bases are TGTGCCAGCAGCCCTCTGATGAACACTGAAGCTTTCTTT.

This clonotype is judged medium-sized. The CDR3 spells CASTPKNPGTEAFF. The CDR3 bases are TGTGCCAGTACACCAAAGAACCCTGGGACTGAAGCTTTCTTT. This chain connects TRBV19 to TRBJ1-1; D call uncertain. Per germline, CDR1 LNHDA and CDR2 SQIVND (reference sequence). This CDR3 comprises 14 residues. Trimming took off 7 bases at V and 5 bases at J, with 17 bases between the two ends.

The V gene is TRBV5-5, the J gene TRBJ1-1, with D unclear. Trimming cost V 4 bases and J 9 bases, with 16 bases left between them. The CDR3 sequence is 13 residues long. In germline, CDR1 is SGHKS, CDR2 YYEKEE (reference sequence). This chain's CDR3 is CASSLGPPTQAFF. CDR3 DNA sequence: TGTGCCAGCAGCCTCGGGCCACCAACCCAAGCTTTCTTT. The entire variable domain, with the rest obtained from reference TRBV5-5 and TRBJ1-1, is as follows: DAGVTQSPTHLIKTRGQQVTLRCSPISGHKSVSWYQQVLGQGPQFIFQYYEKEERGRGNFPDRFSARQFPNYSSELNVNALLLGDSALYLCASSLGPPTQAFFGQGTRLTVV.

This clonotype turned up a few times. The V call is TRBV7-3, the J call TRBJ1-6; D ambiguous. The CDR3 is 14 amino acids. V shed 1 base and J shed 9 bases, with 10 bases lying between them. CDR1 is SGHTA and CDR2 is FQGTGA in the germline V gene. The CDR3 coding sequence is TGTGCCAGCAGCTTAAACAGCTTGGGTTCACCCCTCCACTTT. Protein product: CASSLNSLGSPLHF. Variable domain in full (rest from reference TRBV7-3 and TRBJ1-6): GAGVSQTPSNKVTEKGKYVELRCDPISGHTALYWYRQSLGQGPEFLIYFQGTGAADDSGLPNDRFFAVRPEGSVSTLKIQRTERGDSAVYLCASSLNSLGSPLHFGNGTRLTVT.

This clonotype rates as medium-sized. The V call is TRBV27, the J call TRBJ1-1, with D possibly matching TRBD1 (6 bases). CDR1 MNHEY and CDR2 SMNVEV come from the germline V gene (reference sequence). Deletions cut 5 bases from V and 2 bases from J, with 12 bases between. This CDR3 region has 14 residues. The CDR3 DNA is TGTGCCAGCAGTCCCGGACAGCAAAACACTGAAGCTTTCTTT. The encoded protein is CASSPGQQNTEAFF.

On this clonotype itself: Just one base apart from a much larger clone, this may be a read error. The rearrangement joins TRBV6-1 to TRBJ1-5; possible D gene TRBD1, 5 bases. The J call could be wrong; TRBJ2-3 is a better fit for the DNA end. Germline V CDR1 and CDR2: MNHNS, SASEGT. This CDR3 contains 15 residues. CDR3: CASSYSVGVYQPQYF. The CDR3 DNA is TGTGCCAGCAGTTACTCGGTAGGGGTTTATCAGCCCCAGTATTTT.

This sequence joins TRBV6-6 and TRBJ1-5, with 10 bases aligning to TRBD1. The CDR3 covers 16 residues. Germline V gives CDR1 MNHNY, CDR2 SVGAGI (reference sequence). Trimming at V came to 0 bases and at J to 8 bases, leaving 7 bases not matched to a gene. The CDR3 sequence is CASSYSTGGPDEPQHF. In nucleotides, the CDR3 is TGTGCCAGCAGTTACTCGACAGGGGGCCCCGATGAGCCCCAGCATTTT.

This chain joins TRBV7-2 and TRBJ2-2; 12 positions match TRBD2. J lost 4 bases, V lost 0 bases, and 9 bases had no gene match. The CDR3 has 19 amino acids. Germline CDR1 reads SGHTA; CDR2 reads FQGNSA. CDR3 DNA sequence: TGTGCCAGCAGCTTAGCGCAACTAGCGGGGGGCCTGAGCACCGGGGAGCTGTTTTTT. As protein: CASSLAQLAGGLSTGELFF.

This clonotype was seen once. CDR3 in amino acids: CASSPRQGESFF. Written as DNA, the CDR3 is TGTGCCAGCAGCCCAAGACAGGGCGAGTCTTTCTTT. The chain joins TRBV3-1 to TRBJ1-1; 7 bases agree with TRBD1. The junction had 8 bases not matched to a gene; V was cut back by 4 bases and J by 12 bases. The germline gives CDR1 LGHDT, CDR2 YNNKEL (reference sequence). The CDR3 length is 12 residues. Full variable domain (remainder filled in from reference TRBV3-1 and TRBJ1-1): DTAVSQTPKYLVTQMGNDKSIKCEQNLGHDTMYWYKQDSKKFLKIMFSYNNKELIINETVPNRFSPKSPDKAHLNLHINSLELGDSAVYFCASSPRQGESFFGQGTRLTVV.